This T cell receptor (beta chain) was sequenced during a study of graft-versus-host responses after intestinal transplantation. Study as a whole: Multivisceral, liver-intestinal, or isolated intestinal grafts went to recipients. Every transplant recipient was induced with anti-thymocyte globulin, then maintained on tacrolimus and steroids for two to three years. Study-wide points: The highest levels of circulating GvH clones went along with early declines in HvG clones after transplant.

Plating combined around 200,000 CFSE-labeled responder cells with around 200,000 irradiated, violet-dye-labeled stimulator cells. Following the reaction, CD3+CD4+ and CD3+CD8+ responders that were proliferating and CFSE-low underwent sorting. Libraries were prepared by immunoSEQ multiplex PCR; TCRdb keeps only in-frame clonotypes and omits some of them. The repertoire holds about 15,000 clones, with 35% to 40% as singletons. The sample consisted of alloreactive CD8+ T cells from a mixed lymphocyte reaction culture, taken before intestinal transplant. The subset is: CFSE-low proliferating T cells sorted from roughly 6-day pre-transplant mixed lymphocyte reaction (GvH or HvG direction). This TCR was sampled from a human patient who received an intestinal transplant.

As DNA, the CDR3 is TGTGCCTGGGATTCGGGGACTAGCGGGGACGAGCAGTACTTC. It yields the protein CAWDSGTSGDEQYF. The rearrangement links TRBV30 to TRBJ2-7; the match to TRBD2 covers 13 bases. The CDR3 extends over 14 amino acids. With V trimmed by 5 bases and J by 5 bases, 6 bases remained unmatched. CDR1 and CDR2 (germline): GTSNPN, SVGIG (reference sequence).